The present T cell receptor beta chain was sequenced within a study of identical twins (TCRdb year 2016). About the investigation overall: The study deep-sequenced TCR alpha and beta repertoires from monozygotic twins, unrelated adults of various ages and cord blood to test whether fetal clonotypes persist. To rule out contamination, the twin experiments were replicated at different times with different library preparation protocols. General findings and caveats noted by the study authors: Fewer insertions were carried by abundant cord blood beta clonotypes; a weaker similar trend was observed in young adult naive repertoires, while no such trend was observed in memory repertoires. In beta out-of-frame sequences, excess twin sharing was weaker, because having fewer shared sequences lowered the signal-to-noise ratio. Compared with coincidental sharing between unrelated individuals, an excess of low generation-probability sequences was observed among out-of-frame TCR alpha sequences shared between twins. Out-of-frame TCR alpha sharing in monozygotic twins was systematically underestimated by recombination models, whereas sharing between unrelated individuals was in agreement with the recombination models. Invariant T cells such as MAIT and iNKT could partly confound zero-insertion analyses, though diverse VJ usage argued against this for most clonotypes. Conclusions relied on cross-sectional statistical analysis, since the same donors could not be followed over many years.

With regard to this clonotype: The clone's antigen remains unknown. No base quality information exists; no much larger clone differs at one position.

Every donor was a healthy Caucasian. Three pairs of female monozygotic twins, all aged about 18 to 30 years, were included in the twin cohort. RNA for TCR libraries was isolated from peripheral blood mononuclear cells. The receptor library was made with 5' RACE. TCRdb records Illumina HiSeq 2000 as the sequencer. A universal primer binding site was introduced by template switching, and a unique molecular identifier was present in the final cDNA, enabling accurate counting of TCR cDNA molecules. Specific primers in the conserved constant-segment region were used to synthesize first-strand cDNA for the TCR alpha and beta chains. To control for contamination, every cDNA library was double barcoded, receiving both a SMART-Mk sample barcode and Illumina barcodes. TruSeq adapter sequences along with Illumina sample barcodes were introduced in two successive PCR steps. Sequencing of the TCR alpha and beta cDNA libraries was done on the Illumina HiSeq platform using custom primers. The authors' analysis ran thus. Raw reads were processed with MiGEC to extract unique molecular identifiers, and MiXCR was used to determine CDR3 positions. For each individual, recombination models were inferred using an EM algorithm with the repgenHMM and IGoR tools. Shared clonotypes were analyzed with the tcR package in R, and sharing was normalized by the product of cloneset sizes. To study raw recombination free of thymic and clonal selection effects, out-of-frame nonproductive sequences were analyzed. TCRdb reprocessing: public reads trimmed at Q25 with fastp, clones called with MiXCR, in-frame beta chains kept. Under each unique CDR3 protein, matching rows form one entry showing the most common genes and DNA. TCRdb, not the authors, supplied the V and J calls. This sample has hundreds of thousands of distinct CDR3 sequences in its table, and 15% to 20% of those were observed once. The ten largest clones add up to roughly 14% of the sample.

The same data also contributed to another study, on T cells expressing NK-cell markers. The second publication reports: In sorted CD3+CD56+NKG2C+, CD3+CD56+NKG2C- and CD3+CD56-NKG2C+ T-cell subsets from about 8 donors, TCR beta-chain repertoires were profiled. Seven of the eight sequenced donors were HCMV-seropositive and one was HCMV-seronegative. In several experiments an anti-gammadeltaTCR antibody was added to restrict sorting to alphabetaTCR-expressing T cells. In more than five donors, the dominant CD3+CD56+NKG2C+ clonotypes ranked among the top 10 CD8+ clonotypes, making up roughly 1.0-8% of CD8+ T cells. Those dominant clonotypes were again the most abundant among CD3+CD56-NKG2C+ cells in a few donors, at about 28.3-65%. It remained unclear whether the expanded NKG2C-expressing T cell clones were specific for HCMV antigens. Randomly selected healthy volunteers, three men and five women, were used as the eight sequenced donors. A commercial ELISA kit detecting HCMV-specific IgG in serum was used to determine HCMV serostatus. Bulk peripheral blood T-cell repertoires were additionally sequenced from unsorted PBMC for several donors. MIGEC was used to demultiplex reads and group reads by UMI, and MiTCR was used to assemble and quantify clonotypes. To remove erroneous sequences, TCR cDNA sequences were retained only when supported by two or more reads. Downstream repertoire analysis used the tcR package, and clonotypes were matched across fractions by CDR3 nucleotide sequence plus V segment. VDJmatch was used to annotate antigen specificity against VDJdb, with one amino acid substitution allowed in CDR3.

Sequences were obtained from PBMCs. The sequence was obtained from a woman aged 18-29 years in good health.

The CDR3 in this case is CASSSTGGIYNEQFF. The nucleotide sequence reads as follows: TGTGCCAGCAGTTCAACAGGGGGGATCTACAATGAGCAGTTCTTC. This chain is built from TRBV12-3 or TRBV12-4 and TRBJ2-1, with 8 bases matching TRBD1. Trimmed from V: 4 bases; trimmed from J: 3 bases; junction bases lacking a gene match: 5. From the cysteine up to the phenylalanine, the CDR3 has a length of 15 residues. Only the CDR3 part of the read is kept: 45 bases, read in frame from the first base.